A selection of T cell receptor beta chains follows, all from one sample in a study of T cell responses to AZD1222 COVID-19 vaccine. Only in-frame clones appear in the TCRdb table, and some are missing; sequencing was by immunoSEQ multiplex PCR. Here the sample spans under 95,000 clones, 70% to 90% being singletons. The starting material was peripheral blood, obtained on day 0 of AZD1222 vaccination. Receptor source: an adult in good health. The CDR3 runs from the conserved cysteine through the conserved F or W. The D gene is left open where the match is weak. A clone size is listed for some rows: how often the clone was seen (once, few, many), or a class if it is expanded.

d_gene | abundance | j_gene | v_gene | CDR3nt | CDR3aa
TRBD2 | - | TRBJ2-5 | TRBV11-3 | TGTGCCAGCAGCTTAGGAGCGGGGGAGACCCAGTACTTC | CASSLGAGETQYF
- | - | TRBJ2-2 | TRBV3-1/TRBV3-2 | TGTGCCAGCACCCAAAGGGCCACCGGGGAGCTGTTTTTT | CASTQRATGELFF
TRBD1 | - | TRBJ1-5 | TRBV3-1/TRBV3-2 | TGTGCCAGCAGCTACGGGACAGGGGGGAATCAGCCCCAGCATTTT | CASSYGTGGNQPQHF
TRBD2 | - | TRBJ2-1 | TRBV7-2 | TGTGCCAGCAGCTCGACCTTAGCGGGAGGACGGCGGTTCTTC | CASSSTLAGGRRFF
- | - | TRBJ1-1 | TRBV5-5 | TGTGCCAGCAGCTTTTGGGGGGAGACTGAAGCTTTCTTT | CASSFWGETEAFF
- | - | TRBJ1-1 | TRBV9 | TGTGCCAGCAGCCCCCGGGGGGGGAGGGTTGCTTTCTTT | CASSPRGGRVAFF
TRBD1 | - | TRBJ2-5 | TRBV28 | TGTGCCAGCAGTTTAAGGACAGGGGGTCGCGAGACCCAGTACTTC | CASSLRTGGRETQYF
TRBD1 | once | TRBJ1-4 | TRBV6-5 | TGTGCCAGCAGGGTAACAGGGGCAACTAATGAAAAACTGTTTTTT | CASRVTGATNEKLFF
- | few | TRBJ1-5 | TRBV28 | TGTGCTAGCAGCAATCAGCCCCAGCATTTT | CASSNQPQHF
TRBD1 | - | TRBJ1-5 | TRBV25-1 | TGTGCCAGCAGTGAGCCTCCGACAGGGGACAGCAATCAGCCCCAGCATTTT | CASSEPPTGDSNQPQHF
- | - | TRBJ1-1 | TRBV12-3/TRBV12-4 | TGTGCCAGCAGTCTTTTGTGGGCTGAAGCTTTCTTT | CASSLLWAEAFF
- | - | TRBJ1-2 | TRBV4-1 | TGCGCCAGCAGCCAAGTAAGGGTAGCTAACTATGGCTACACCTTC | CASSQVRVANYGYTF
- | - | TRBJ1-2 | TRBV19 | TGTGCCAGTACTACAGAAAGATCTAACTATGGCTACACCTTC | CASTTERSNYGYTF
TRBD1 | - | TRBJ1-4 | TRBV10-3 | TGTGCCATCAGAGGGGACAGGGAAGATGAAAAACTGTTTTTT | CAIRGDREDEKLFF
TRBD1 | - | TRBJ1-6 | TRBV19 | TGTGCCAGTAGTCCAGGACAGGCTTTTTCACCCCTCCACTTT | CASSPGQAFSPLHF
- | - | TRBJ2-3 | TRBV6-6 | TGTGCCAGCAGTTACTCGCTCCGTAGTAGCACAGATACGCAGTATTTT | CASSYSLRSSTDTQYF
- | - | TRBJ1-4 | TRBV7-2 | TGTGCCAGCAGTTTTTATACCGGGACTCGGGAAAAACTGTTTTTT | CASSFYTGTREKLFF
- | - | TRBJ2-7 | TRBV7-2 | TGTGCCAGCAGCTTAGAGATGTACGAGCAGTACTTC | CASSLEMYEQYF
- | - | TRBJ2-7 | TRBV6-5 | TGTGCCAGCAGTTACAGTAGCTCTCTCTACGAGCAGTACTTC | CASSYSSSLYEQYF
- | once | TRBJ2-1 | TRBV7-2 | TGTGCCAGCAGCCTCCGGGACCCTCTTTACAATGAGCAGTTCTTC | CASSLRDPLYNEQFF
- | once | TRBJ1-4 | TRBV6-5 | TGTGCCAGCAGAGAGACGACAGCTAATGAAAAACTGTTTTTT | CASRETTANEKLFF
TRBD2 | - | TRBJ2-3 | TRBV5-1 | TGCGCCAGCAGCTTAGGACTAGGCGAGCGAACGCAGTATTTT | CASSLGLGERTQYF
TRBD2 | once | TRBJ2-7 | TRBV11-3 | TGTGCCAGCAGCTTATACGGGTCTGGGGAGGGGGAGCAGTACTTC | CASSLYGSGEGEQYF
- | - | TRBJ2-7 | TRBV4-2 | TGTGCCAGCAGCCAAGATCGGGGGCGCTACGAGCAGTACTTC | CASSQDRGRYEQYF
TRBD1 | - | TRBJ2-7 | TRBV11-1 | TGTGCCAGCAGCCAACGGGACAGGGGCTCCTACGAGCAGTACTTC | CASSQRDRGSYEQYF
- | - | TRBJ1-5 | TRBV7-8 | TGTGCCAGCAGCCCCACCCTGGATCAGCCCCAGCATTTT | CASSPTLDQPQHF
TRBD1 | - | TRBJ1-2 | TRBV6-5 | TGTGCCAGCACGATCAGGACAGGGCCAGCCTATGGCTACACCTTC | CASTIRTGPAYGYTF
TRBD2 | - | TRBJ2-7 | TRBV27 | TGTGCCAGCAGTTTAGTAGCGGGAGGCGTGTACGAGCAGTACTTC | CASSLVAGGVYEQYF
TRBD2 | - | TRBJ2-3 | TRBV28 | TGTGCCAGCAGCTACGGGACTAGCGGGAGGGCAGATACGCAGTATTTT | CASSYGTSGRADTQYF
- | - | TRBJ1-4 | TRBV28 | TGTGCCAGCAGTCCCCTCGAGGGCCGGAGAACTAATGAAAAACTGTTTTTT | CASSPLEGRRTNEKLFF
- | once | TRBJ1-5 | TRBV7-3 | TGTGCCAGCAGCCGAGACAGGTCTAGCAATCAGCCCCAGCATTTT | CASSRDRSSNQPQHF
- | once | TRBJ1-1 | TRBV6-6 | TGTGCCAGCAGCCAATCTACTTACACTGAAGCTTTCTTT | CASSQSTYTEAFF
- | - | TRBJ2-2 | TRBV7-3 | TGTGCCAGCAGCAGCAGGGTGAACACCGGGGAGCTGTTTTTT | CASSSRVNTGELFF
TRBD2 | - | TRBJ2-3 | TRBV4-1 | TGCGCCAGCAGCCAAGCTGGACTAGCGGGAGGTGGGGGGACAGATACGCAGTATTTT | CASSQAGLAGGGGTDTQYF
- | - | TRBJ1-4 | TRBV28 | TGTGCCAGCAGTTTCGCCACAGCAACTAATGAAAAACTGTTTTTT | CASSFATATNEKLFF
TRBD1 | - | TRBJ1-5 | TRBV7-2 | TGTGCCAGCAGCTTAATCGACAGGGGCCATCAGCCCCAGCATTTT | CASSLIDRGHQPQHF
- | - | TRBJ1-6 | TRBV5-1 | TGCGCCAGCAGCTTGCCGGGAGATAGCTCACCCCTCCACTTT | CASSLPGDSSPLHF
- | - | TRBJ1-4 | TRBV7-2 | TGTGCCAGCAGCTTAGACTCCCGAAAGGAAAAACTGTTTTTT | CASSLDSRKEKLFF
- | - | TRBJ1-2 | TRBV15 | TGTGCCACCAGCAGAGAGGACTATGGCTACACCTTC | CATSREDYGYTF
- | - | TRBJ2-1 | TRBV2 | TGTGCCAGCACTACCCTCACCTACAATGAGCAGTTCTTC | CASTTLTYNEQFF
- | - | TRBJ2-1 | TRBV11-2 | TGTGCCAGCAGCGCGCAGGCCTACAATGAGCAGTTCTTC | CASSAQAYNEQFF
- | few | TRBJ1-1 | TRBV29-1 | TGCAGCGTGCGGGGAGGGGACACTGAAGCTTTCTTT | CSVRGGDTEAFF